This passage covers 16 T cell receptor beta chains from one sample sequenced in a study of T-cell reconstitution after alpha-beta-depleted transplantation in children (dated by TCRdb to 2016 to 2018). The method behind the library was PCR. The sequencer listed for this sample is Illumina HiSeq 2500. Molecular barcoding was employed in the preparation of TCR libraries, with unique molecular identifiers being used to normalize TCRbeta repertoire quantification. The raw public data were reprocessed by TCRdb itself: fastp quality trimming at Q25, MiXCR clonotype calling, in-frame beta chains only. Each entry is one CDR3 protein sequence, shown with its most common DNA and genes. This sample is represented by 250,000 to 400,000 distinct CDR3 sequences; around 25% of them were singletons. Roughly 9.8% of the sample lies in the top ten. What this sample's treatment or condition label stands for: allogeneic hematopoietic cell transplantation with graft depleted of TCRalphabeta T cells and CD19 B cells.

Sequences were derived from PBMCs, mostly from graft donor cells, sampled 180 days after TCRalphabeta/CD19-depleted stem cell transplant. All receptors derive from a male patient younger than 18 who had a stem cell transplant for acute lymphoblastic leukemia, so the T cells may come from the graft donor.

The CDR3 sequence is CASSQGPLAGRKVTEAFF. The CDR3 DNA follows: TGCGCCAGCAGCCAAGGCCCTTTAGCGGGGCGTAAGGTGACTGAAGCTTTCTTT. The chain joins TRBV4-1 to TRBJ1-1; D is perhaps TRBD1 (5 bases). The CDR3 consists of 18 residues. Germline assignment: CDR1 MGHRA and CDR2 YSYEKL. V lost 1 base to trimming and J lost 5 bases, with 23 bases between them.

The chain couples TRBV5-1 to TRBJ2-7; the D is unclear. V was trimmed by 0 bases and J by 3 bases, leaving 13 bases between them. Germline-derived CDR1 and CDR2 are SGHRS and YFSETQ. This CDR3 is built from 15 residues. The CDR3 is CASSLEALLGYEQYF. CDR3 DNA sequence: TGCGCCAGCAGCTTGGAGGCGTTACTTGGCTACGAGCAGTACTTC.

This clonotype turned up a few times. The rearrangement uses TRBV5-1 and TRBJ2-7; a possible D gene is TRBD1 (6 bases). Germline CDR1 is SGHRS and CDR2 is YFSETQ. V was shortened by 7 bases and J by 1 base, with 12 bases between the two germline ends. This CDR3 comprises 13 residues. CDR3 residues: CASGNRESYEQYF. DNA for the CDR3: TGCGCCAGCGGAAACAGGGAGTCCTACGAGCAGTACTTC.

This clonotype was counted between two and nine times. V and J are TRBV20-1 and TRBJ2-3; 7 bases map to TRBD2. Germline assignment: CDR1 DFQATT and CDR2 SNEGSKA (reference sequence). This CDR3 spans 14 amino acids. With 6 bases clipped from V and 3 bases from J, the junction kept 9 bases outside the gene matches. The CDR3: CSAREGAETDTQYF. The CDR3 DNA reads TGCAGTGCCAGGGAGGGAGCGGAGACAGATACGCAGTATTTT.

The chain links TRBV20-1 to TRBJ2-3, with 10 bases aligning to TRBD2. Germline CDR1 and CDR2: DFQATT and SNEGSKA (reference sequence). The CDR3 has 17 amino acids. The ends lost 1 base at V and 4 bases at J; junction bases unmatched: 11. The CDR3 DNA reads as TGCAGTGCTAGAGGGGGGCTAGCGGGAGCGAGAGCAGATACGCAGTATTTT. Translated, it gives CSARGGLAGARADTQYF.

This clonotype was counted only a few times. The V call is TRBV6-5, the J call TRBJ2-2; 7 nucleotides match TRBD2. CDR3 size: 14 residues. Germline V gives CDR1 MNHEY, CDR2 SVGAGI. Losses at the gene ends were 0 bases for V and 5 bases for J; bases not matched to a gene: 0. The CDR3, as DNA: TGTGCCAGCAGTTACTCGCGGGGGACCGGGGAGCTGTTTTTT. Translation gives CASSYSRGTGELFF.

About this clonotype: The CDR3 does not end in the conserved phenylalanine or tryptophan, so this is likely a read error. The chain couples TRBV4-2 to TRBJ2-1; D could derive from TRBD1 or TRBD2 (5 bases each). The germline CDR1 and CDR2 sequences are LGHNA and YNFKEQ. The CDR3 length is 17 residues. With 4 bases removed from V and 5 bases from J, the gap between germline ends came to 21 bases. CDR3 in amino acids: CASSLYLYRDGHNEQFI. CDR3 DNA: TGTGCCAGCAGCCTATATCTATATCGGGACGGCCACAATGAGCAGTTCATC.

The V gene is TRBV5-6, the J gene TRBJ2-7, with D unresolved. The CDR3 runs to 15 residues. Trimming took off 0 bases at V and 3 bases at J, with 13 bases between the two ends. From germline, CDR1 is SGHDT and CDR2 YYEEEE. The CDR3 DNA follows: TGTGCCAGCAGCTTGGGGTGGCGGTTATTCTACGAGCAGTACTTC. It codes for CASSLGWRLFYEQYF.

The rearrangement uses TRBV7-9 and TRBJ2-7, with D possibly being TRBD1 (5 bases). The CDR3 spans 13 residues. The germline CDR1 and CDR2 sequences are SEHNR and FQNEAQ (reference sequence). V was cut by 2 bases and J by 2 bases, with 7 bases left in between. CDR3: CASSLQDTYEQYF. The CDR3 bases are TGTGCCAGCAGCTTACAGGACACCTACGAGCAGTACTTC.

This chain uses TRBV5-1 with TRBJ2-1; 7 bases line up with TRBD2. V lost 5 bases and J lost 5; bases outside the gene matches: 10. This CDR3 contains 15 residues. Germline-derived CDR1 and CDR2 are SGHRS and YFSETQ. In DNA, the CDR3 is TGCGCCAGCAGGGTAGGGAGGGCCCGTGACAATGAGCAGTTCTTC. This encodes CASRVGRARDNEQFF.

The genes are TRBV20-1 and TRBJ2-1, with D possibly matching TRBD2 (5 bases). V shed 5 bases and J shed 7 bases, with 9 bases lying between them. In germline, CDR1 is DFQATT, CDR2 SNEGSKA (reference sequence). The CDR3 covers 11 residues. The CDR3 loop is CSAGLRNEQFF. The CDR3 DNA follows: TGCAGTGCTGGACTCCGGAATGAGCAGTTCTTC.

Comment on this clonotype: One end of the junction varies from germline; a read error may be responsible. The V call is TRBV20-1, the J call TRBJ2-1; D remains ambiguous. The germline V gene encodes CDR1 DFQATT and CDR2 SNEGSKA (reference sequence). This CDR3 contains 15 residues. This CDR3 is CCARRYSSSYNEQFF. The CDR3 DNA reads as TGCTGTGCTAGGAGATACTCCAGCTCCTACAATGAGCAGTTCTTC.

The sample holds a few counts of this clonotype. The chain is built from TRBV25-1 and TRBJ2-7; 8 nucleotides align to TRBD1. The germline V gene encodes CDR1 MGHDK and CDR2 SYGVNS. The CDR3 consists of 15 residues. Trimming removed 5 bases from V and 1 base from J; junction bases left unmatched: 7. Here the CDR3 reads CASSPAGTGSYEQYF. Written as DNA, the CDR3 is TGTGCCAGCAGTCCCGCGGGGACAGGATCCTACGAGCAGTACTTC.

This rearrangement joins TRBV27 to TRBJ2-1, with a weak D call TRBD1 (5 bases). The CDR3 is 15 amino acids. The germline gives CDR1 MNHEY, CDR2 SMNVEV (reference sequence). V lost 7 bases and J 1 base, leaving 14 bases between the germline ends. Written as DNA, the CDR3 is TGTGCCAGCATGGGCGGTACAGGTTCCTACAATGAGCAGTTCTTC. Residues: CASMGGTGSYNEQFF.

There are a few counts of this clonotype. The gene calls are TRBV12-3 or TRBV12-4 and TRBJ1-4, with a tentative D call TRBD1 (6 bases). Trimming left V 3 bases short and J 7 bases short, with 15 bases between. CDR3 size: 15 residues. Written as DNA, the CDR3 is TGTGCCAGCAGTTTGCGAGGGGGACGGGGTGAAAAACTGTTTTTT. Residues: CASSLRGGRGEKLFF.

The V gene is TRBV7-9, the J gene TRBJ2-3; D perhaps matches TRBD2 (6 bases). The length of the CDR3 is 14 residues. Germline lookup yields CDR1 SEHNR and CDR2 FQNEAQ (reference sequence). Deletions cut 10 bases from V and 2 bases from J, with 16 bases between. The CDR3 DNA is TGTGCCACCGGCCGCTGGGACTCCACAGATACGCAGTATTTT. The encoded protein is CATGRWDSTDTQYF.